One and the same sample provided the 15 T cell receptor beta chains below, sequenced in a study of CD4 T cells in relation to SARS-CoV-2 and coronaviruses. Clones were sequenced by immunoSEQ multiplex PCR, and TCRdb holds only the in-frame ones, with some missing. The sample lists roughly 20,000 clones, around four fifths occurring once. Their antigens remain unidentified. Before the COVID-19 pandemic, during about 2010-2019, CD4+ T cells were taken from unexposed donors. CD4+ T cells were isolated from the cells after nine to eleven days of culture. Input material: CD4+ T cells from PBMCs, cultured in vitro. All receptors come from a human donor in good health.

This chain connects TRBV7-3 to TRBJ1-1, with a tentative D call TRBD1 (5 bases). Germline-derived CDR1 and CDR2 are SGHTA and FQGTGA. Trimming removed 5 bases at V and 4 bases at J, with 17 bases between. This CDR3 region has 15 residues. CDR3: CASSPGTSRGTEAFF. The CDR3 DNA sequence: TGTGCCAGCAGCCCGGGGACTTCCCGGGGCACTGAAGCTTTCTTT.

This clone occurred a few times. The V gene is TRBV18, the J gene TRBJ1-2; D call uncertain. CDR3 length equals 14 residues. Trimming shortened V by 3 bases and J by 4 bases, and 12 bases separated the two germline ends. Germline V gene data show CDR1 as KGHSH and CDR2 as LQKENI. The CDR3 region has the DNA TGTGCCAGCTCACCTGGACTGGCGGGCTATGGCTACACCTTC. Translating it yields CASSPGLAGYGYTF.

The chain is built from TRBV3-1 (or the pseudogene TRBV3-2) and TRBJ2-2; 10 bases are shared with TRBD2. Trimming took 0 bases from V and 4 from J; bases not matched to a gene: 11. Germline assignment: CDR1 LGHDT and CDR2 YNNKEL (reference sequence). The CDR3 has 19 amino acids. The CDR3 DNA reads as TGTGCCAGCAGCCAAGATTCGGTTCGGCTAGCGGGGGTCACCGGGGAGCTGTTTTTT. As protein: CASSQDSVRLAGVTGELFF.

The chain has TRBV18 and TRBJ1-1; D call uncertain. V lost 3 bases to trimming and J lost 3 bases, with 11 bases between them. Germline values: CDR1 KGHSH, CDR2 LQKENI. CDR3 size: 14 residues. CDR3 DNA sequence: TGTGCCAGCTCACCCCCTACTAAGGACACTGAAGCTTTCTTT. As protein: CASSPPTKDTEAFF.

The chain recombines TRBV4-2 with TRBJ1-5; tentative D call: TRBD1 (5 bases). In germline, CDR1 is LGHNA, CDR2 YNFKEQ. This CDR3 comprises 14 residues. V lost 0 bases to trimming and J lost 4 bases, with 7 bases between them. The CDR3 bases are TGTGCCAGCAGCCAAGACAGACAGAATCAGCCCCAGCATTTT. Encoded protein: CASSQDRQNQPQHF.

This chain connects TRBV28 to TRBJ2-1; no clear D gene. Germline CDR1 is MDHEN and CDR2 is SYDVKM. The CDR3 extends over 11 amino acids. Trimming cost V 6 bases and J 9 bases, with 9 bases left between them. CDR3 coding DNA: TGTGCCAGCAGGTCCCTCACTGAGCAGTTCTTC. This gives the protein CASRSLTEQFF.

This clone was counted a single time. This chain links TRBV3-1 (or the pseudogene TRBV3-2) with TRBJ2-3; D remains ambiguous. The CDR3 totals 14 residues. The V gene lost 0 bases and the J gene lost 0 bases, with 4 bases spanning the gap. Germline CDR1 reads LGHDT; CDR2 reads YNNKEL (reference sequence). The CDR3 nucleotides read TGTGCCAGCAGCCAAGATTACAGCACAGATACGCAGTATTTT. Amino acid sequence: CASSQDYSTDTQYF.

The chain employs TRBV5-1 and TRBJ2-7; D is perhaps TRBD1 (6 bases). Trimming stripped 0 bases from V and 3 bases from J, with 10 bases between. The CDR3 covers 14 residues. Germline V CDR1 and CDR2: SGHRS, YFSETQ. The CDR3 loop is CASSLEGVIYEQYF. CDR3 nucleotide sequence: TGCGCCAGCAGCTTGGAGGGGGTAATCTACGAGCAGTACTTC.

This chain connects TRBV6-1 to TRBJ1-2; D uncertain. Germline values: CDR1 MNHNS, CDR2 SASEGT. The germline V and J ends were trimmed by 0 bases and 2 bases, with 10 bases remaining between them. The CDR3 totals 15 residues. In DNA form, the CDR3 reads TGTGCCAGCAGTGAAGCGCTTCTGAAGAACTATGGCTACACCTTC. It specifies CASSEALLKNYGYTF.

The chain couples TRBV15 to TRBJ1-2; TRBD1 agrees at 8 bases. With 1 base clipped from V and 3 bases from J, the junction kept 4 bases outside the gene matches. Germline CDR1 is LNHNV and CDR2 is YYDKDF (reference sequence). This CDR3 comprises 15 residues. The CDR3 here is CATSRAGGIDYGYTF. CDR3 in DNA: TGTGCCACCAGCAGAGCAGGGGGCATTGACTATGGCTACACCTTC.

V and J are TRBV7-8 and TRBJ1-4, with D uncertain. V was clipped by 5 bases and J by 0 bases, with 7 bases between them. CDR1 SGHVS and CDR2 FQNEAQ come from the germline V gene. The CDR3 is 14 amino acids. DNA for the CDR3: TGTGCCAGCAGCCGTGCACCAACTAATGAAAAACTGTTTTTT. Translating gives CASSRAPTNEKLFF. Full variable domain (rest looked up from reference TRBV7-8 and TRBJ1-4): GAGVSQSPRYKVAKRGQDVALRCDPISGHVSLFWYQQALGQGPEFLTYFQNEAQLDKSGLPSDRFFAERPEGSVSTLKIQRTQQEDSAVYLCASSRAPTNEKLFFGSGTQLSVL.

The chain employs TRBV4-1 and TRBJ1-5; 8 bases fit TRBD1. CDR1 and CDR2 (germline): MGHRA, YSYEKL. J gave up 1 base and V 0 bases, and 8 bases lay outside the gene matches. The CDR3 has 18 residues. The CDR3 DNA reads TGCGCCAGCAGCCAAGATCTTGGACAGGGTCGGAGCAATCAGCCCCAGCATTTT. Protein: CASSQDLGQGRSNQPQHF.

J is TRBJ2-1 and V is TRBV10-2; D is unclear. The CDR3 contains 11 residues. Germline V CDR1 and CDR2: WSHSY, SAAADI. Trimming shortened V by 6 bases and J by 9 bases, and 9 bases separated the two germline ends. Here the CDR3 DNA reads TGCGCCAGCAGCCACGCGATTGAGCAGTTCTTC. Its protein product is CASSHAIEQFF.

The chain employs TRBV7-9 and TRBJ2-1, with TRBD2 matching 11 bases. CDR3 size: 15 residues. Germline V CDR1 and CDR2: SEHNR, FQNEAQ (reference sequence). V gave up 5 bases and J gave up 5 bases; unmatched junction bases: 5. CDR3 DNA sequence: TGTGCCAGCAGCCGAGGGACTAGCGGCCACAATGAGCAGTTCTTC. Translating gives CASSRGTSGHNEQFF.

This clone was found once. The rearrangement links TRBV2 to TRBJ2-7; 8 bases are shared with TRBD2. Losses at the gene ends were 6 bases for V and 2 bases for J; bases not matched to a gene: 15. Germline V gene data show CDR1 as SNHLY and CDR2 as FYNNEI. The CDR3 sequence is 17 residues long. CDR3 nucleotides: TGTGCCAGCAGCCAACAAACTAGCGGCCCAACAACCTACGAGCAGTACTTC. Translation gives CASSQQTSGPTTYEQYF.